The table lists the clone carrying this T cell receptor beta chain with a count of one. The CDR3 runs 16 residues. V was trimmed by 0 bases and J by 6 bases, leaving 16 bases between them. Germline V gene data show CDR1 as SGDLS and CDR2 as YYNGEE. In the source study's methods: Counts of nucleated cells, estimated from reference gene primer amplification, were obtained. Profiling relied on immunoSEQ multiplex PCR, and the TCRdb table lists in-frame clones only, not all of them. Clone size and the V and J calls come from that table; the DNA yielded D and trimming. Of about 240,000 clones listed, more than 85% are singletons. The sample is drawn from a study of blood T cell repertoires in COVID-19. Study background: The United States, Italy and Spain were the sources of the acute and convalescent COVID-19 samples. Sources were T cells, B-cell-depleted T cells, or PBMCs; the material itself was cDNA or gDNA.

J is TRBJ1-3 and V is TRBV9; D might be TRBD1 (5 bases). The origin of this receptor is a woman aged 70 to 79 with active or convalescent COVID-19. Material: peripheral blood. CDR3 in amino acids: CASSVGEGDFENTIYF. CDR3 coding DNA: TGTGCCAGCAGCGTAGGAGAAGGGGACTTTGAAAACACCATATATTTT.